The 20 T cell receptor beta chains given below trace back to one sample, sequenced in a study of PD-L1 blockade in urothelial cancer. TCRdb's copy holds only in-frame clones and misses some; the assay was immunoSEQ multiplex PCR. The sample records tens of thousands of clones, 82% being singletons. Source: PBMCs, taken around atezolizumab (anti-PD-L1) treatment. The receptors derive from a man between 65 and 80 years old with urothelial cancer.

The genes are TRBV5-4 and TRBJ1-4, with 8 bases fitting TRBD1. V shed 0 bases, J shed 8 bases, and the junction held 3 bases outside the gene matches. The CDR3 length is 14 residues. Germline V gene sequence: CDR1 SGHNT, CDR2 YYREEE (reference sequence). This CDR3 is CASSLDGTGEKLFF. In DNA, the CDR3 is TGTGCCAGCAGCTTGGACGGGACAGGCGAAAAACTGTTTTTT.

This clone turned up a few times. This chain joins TRBV6-5 and TRBJ1-2, with unresolved D. Trimming removed 6 bases at V and 1 base at J, with 12 bases between. There are 14 residues in the CDR3. Germline-derived CDR1 and CDR2 are MNHEY and SVGAGI. CDR3 protein: CASRWLEDNYGYTF. As DNA, the CDR3 is TGTGCCAGCAGATGGCTCGAGGATAACTATGGCTACACCTTC.

The rearrangement joins TRBV7-3 to TRBJ2-7, with D perhaps TRBD2 (6 bases). The CDR3 is 15 amino acids. Germline CDR1 SGHTA, CDR2 FQGTGA. Trimming stripped 5 bases from V and 2 bases from J, with 16 bases between. This CDR3 is CASSLELAPTYEQYF. The CDR3 DNA is TGTGCCAGCAGCCTCGAGCTAGCGCCCACCTACGAGCAGTACTTC.

The J gene is TRBJ2-1, the V gene TRBV19; 11 bases match TRBD2. Per the germline V gene, CDR1 is LNHDA and CDR2 is SQIVND (reference sequence). Losses at the gene ends were 7 bases for V and 0 bases for J; bases not matched to a gene: 2. This CDR3 contains 15 residues. CDR3 in DNA: TGTGCCAGTACCACTAGCGGGAGCTCCTACAATGAGCAGTTCTTC. It codes for CASTTSGSSYNEQFF.

This clone was counted a single time. V gene TRBV27 combines with J gene TRBJ2-7; 9 positions match TRBD1. With V trimmed by 5 bases and J by 5 bases, 7 bases remained unmatched. The CDR3 is 14 residues long. Per germline, CDR1 MNHEY and CDR2 SMNVEV (reference sequence). The CDR3 protein is CASSPGTGQHEQYF. CDR3 DNA sequence: TGTGCCAGCAGTCCCGGGACAGGGCAACACGAGCAGTACTTC.

The chain joins TRBV5-1 to TRBJ2-7; the match to TRBD1 covers 7 bases. With 5 bases clipped from V and 6 bases from J, the junction kept 2 bases outside the gene matches. In germline, CDR1 is SGHRS, CDR2 YFSETQ. This CDR3 contains 11 residues. This CDR3 is CASRTGVEQYF. DNA of the CDR3: TGCGCCAGCAGAACAGGGGTCGAGCAGTACTTC.

This chain links TRBV5-1 with TRBJ2-3; 8 nucleotides agree with TRBD2. Germline lookup yields CDR1 SGHRS and CDR2 YFSETQ. V shed 3 bases, J shed 4 bases, and the junction held 4 bases outside the gene matches. CDR3 length: 14 amino acids. CDR3 nucleotides: TGCGCCAGCAGCTCGGGACTAGTGTCAGATACGCAGTATTTT. Amino acid sequence: CASSSGLVSDTQYF.

This clone counts as medium-sized. V and J are TRBV7-9 and TRBJ2-2, with D hard to call. Germline CDR1 reads SEHNR; CDR2 reads FQNEAQ (reference sequence). V was cut by 2 bases and J by 7 bases, with 11 bases left in between. CDR3 size: 14 residues. CDR3 in amino acids: CASSLFFGVGELFF. The CDR3 DNA is TGTGCCAGCAGCTTATTTTTCGGAGTCGGGGAGCTGTTTTTT. Together with reference TRBV7-9 and TRBJ2-2, the CDR3 gives the full variable domain: DTGVSQNPRHKITKRGQNVTFRCDPISEHNRLYWYRQTLGQGPEFLTYFQNEAQLEKSRLLSDRFSAERPKGSFSTLEIQRTEQGDSAMYLCASSLFFGVGELFFGEGSRLTVL.

This clone was counted only a few times. V and J are TRBV19 and TRBJ1-1; tentatively, D is TRBD1 (5 bases). The CDR3 is 14 residues long. CDR1 and CDR2 (germline): LNHDA, SQIVND (reference sequence). V dropped 9 bases and J dropped 1 base, with 15 bases sitting between them. CDR3 sequence reads: CASHFQGSNTEAFF. As DNA, the CDR3 is TGTGCCAGCCATTTCCAGGGCTCGAACACTGAAGCTTTCTTT.

This chain uses TRBV12-5 with TRBJ2-3, with 9 bases fitting TRBD2. Germline values: CDR1 LGHNT, CDR2 FRNRAP. V shed 6 bases and J 6 bases; nucleotides not matched to a gene: 7. This CDR3 contains 14 residues. The CDR3 spells CASGRSGRTDTQYF. Here the CDR3 DNA reads TGTGCTAGTGGACGCAGCGGGAGGACGGATACGCAGTATTTT. Using reference TRBV12-5 and TRBJ2-3 for the parts outside the CDR3, the full variable domain is DARVTQTPRHKVTEMGQEVTMRCQPILGHNTVFWYRQTMMQGLELLAYFRNRAPLDDSGMPKDRFSAEMPDATLATLKIQPSEPRDSAVYFCASGRSGRTDTQYFGPGTRLTVL.

V and J are TRBV18 and TRBJ2-2; 7 bases match TRBD1. The trim removed 2 bases at V and 4 bases at J, leaving 1 base unmatched. The CDR3 length is 14 residues. Per germline, CDR1 KGHSH and CDR2 LQKENI. Here the CDR3 reads CASSPNRGTGELFF. CDR3 in DNA: TGTGCCAGCTCACCAAACAGGGGCACCGGGGAGCTGTTTTTT.

The chain employs TRBV13 and TRBJ2-3, with D tentatively TRBD2 (6 bases). V shed 5 bases and J shed 0 bases, with 12 bases lying between them. The CDR3 contains 15 residues. CDR1 and CDR2 (germline): PRHDT, FYEKMQ (reference sequence). The CDR3 loop is CASSRGSGSTDTQYF. For the CDR3, the DNA is TGTGCCAGCAGCCGGGGTAGCGGAAGCACAGATACGCAGTATTTT.

This clone was recorded only once. The genes are TRBV6-1 and TRBJ1-2; the match to TRBD1 covers 8 bases. The CDR3 is made up of 16 amino acids. CDR1 is MNHNS and CDR2 is SASEGT in the germline V gene. Trimming at V came to 0 bases and at J to 4 bases, leaving 7 bases not matched to a gene. CDR3 amino acids: CASSEAWQGAGYGYTF. In nucleotides, the CDR3 is TGTGCCAGCAGTGAAGCTTGGCAGGGGGCTGGCTATGGCTACACCTTC.

The rearrangement links TRBV7-9 to TRBJ2-3; the match to TRBD1 covers 11 bases. The CDR3 loop spans 15 amino acids. The germline CDR1 and CDR2 sequences are SEHNR and FQNEAQ (reference sequence). V lost 6 bases to trimming and J lost 4 bases; unmatched junction nucleotides: 6. This CDR3 is CASRKGQGVADTQYF. CDR3 sequence (DNA): TGTGCCAGCAGGAAGGGACAGGGGGTGGCAGATACGCAGTATTTT. Full variable domain (outside the CDR3, taken from reference TRBV7-9 and TRBJ2-3): DTGVSQNPRHKITKRGQNVTFRCDPISEHNRLYWYRQTLGQGPEFLTYFQNEAQLEKSRLLSDRFSAERPKGSFSTLEIQRTEQGDSAMYLCASRKGQGVADTQYFGPGTRLTVL.

The genes are TRBV10-3 and TRBJ2-7; D uncertain. Looked up from germline, CDR1 is ENHRY and CDR2 is SYGVKD. Trimming pared 0 bases from V and 1 base from J, leaving 4 bases between. The CDR3 contains 13 residues. The chain's CDR3 is CAISESSSYEQYF. DNA of the CDR3: TGTGCCATCAGTGAGTCCAGTTCCTACGAGCAGTACTTC.

J is TRBJ2-7 and V is TRBV9, with TRBD1 identical over 8 bases. The CDR3 sequence is 14 residues long. Germline trimming cut 0 bases from V and 1 base from J; bases unmatched to any gene: 0. Germline V CDR1 and CDR2: SGDLS, YYNGEE. The CDR3 region is CASSVDRGSYEQYF. The CDR3, as DNA: TGTGCCAGCAGCGTAGACAGGGGGTCCTACGAGCAGTACTTC.

This chain connects TRBV19 to TRBJ1-1; no definite D call. V lost 5 bases and J 1 base, leaving 14 bases between the germline ends. The CDR3 contains 15 residues. Looked up from germline, CDR1 is LNHDA and CDR2 is SQIVND (reference sequence). CDR3 in amino acids: CASSAFFRGNTEAFF. In DNA, the CDR3 is TGTGCCAGTAGTGCCTTCTTTCGCGGGAACACTGAAGCTTTCTTT.

The rearrangement uses TRBV29-1 and TRBJ2-1; D remains ambiguous. This CDR3 spans 12 amino acids. The ends were cut back, 3 bases at V and 7 bases at J, with 10 bases in the middle. Germline V gene data show CDR1 as SQVTM and CDR2 as ANQGSEA. The CDR3 reads CSVDPKRNEQFF. Written as DNA, the CDR3 is TGCAGCGTTGATCCGAAGAGGAATGAGCAGTTCTTC.

This clone was counted between two and nine times. This chain joins TRBV7-2 and TRBJ2-3; 11 bases map to TRBD2. J lost 7 bases, V lost 7 bases, and 10 bases had no gene match. Germline V gene data show CDR1 as SGHTA and CDR2 as FQGNSA. CDR3 size: 15 residues. The CDR3 region is CASTEASGRRNTQYF. The CDR3, as DNA: TGTGCCAGCACGGAGGCTAGCGGGAGGAGGAATACGCAGTATTTT.

The chain couples TRBV10-3 to TRBJ2-7; TRBD1 is a possible D gene (6 bases). The germline gives CDR1 ENHRY, CDR2 SYGVKD. The CDR3 has 16 amino acids. Trimming shortened V by 0 bases and J by 3 bases, and 15 bases separated the two germline ends. The CDR3 region is CAISESTGQGIYEQYF. Here the CDR3 DNA reads TGTGCCATCAGTGAGTCGACGGGGCAGGGGATCTACGAGCAGTACTTC.